The source of this T cell receptor beta chain is a study of T cell responses to AZD1222 COVID-19 vaccine. Findings and caveats of the study: Baseline seropositives among AZD1222 recipients totaled only five to seven. Mostly white British, mostly female donors; authors suggested clonal diversity may be underestimated.

Note on this clone: The antigen is unknown.

The protocol was immunoSEQ multiplex PCR, while the TCRdb copy is restricted to in-frame clones and leaves out a portion. Of roughly 140,000 clones in the sample, around 90% were seen once. This specimen was peripheral blood, taken on day 0 of AZD1222 vaccination. This clonotype was obtained from an adult in good health.

The CDR3 here is CASSLGRKGPNYGYTF. CDR3 DNA sequence: TGTGCCAGCAGCTTAGGCCGAAAGGGGCCTAACTATGGCTACACCTTC. The chain couples TRBV13 to TRBJ1-2, with a weak D call TRBD1 (5 bases). Trimming removed 0 bases at V and 0 bases at J, with 11 bases between. Germline loops: CDR1 PRHDT, CDR2 FYEKMQ (reference sequence). The CDR3 extends over 16 amino acids. The variable domain in full, with the rest retrieved from reference TRBV13 and TRBJ1-2, is AAGVIQSPRHLIKEKRETATLKCYPIPRHDTVYWYQQGPGQDPQFLISFYEKMQSDKGSIPDRFSAQQFSDYHSELNMSSLELGDSALYFCASSLGRKGPNYGYTFGSGTRLTVV.